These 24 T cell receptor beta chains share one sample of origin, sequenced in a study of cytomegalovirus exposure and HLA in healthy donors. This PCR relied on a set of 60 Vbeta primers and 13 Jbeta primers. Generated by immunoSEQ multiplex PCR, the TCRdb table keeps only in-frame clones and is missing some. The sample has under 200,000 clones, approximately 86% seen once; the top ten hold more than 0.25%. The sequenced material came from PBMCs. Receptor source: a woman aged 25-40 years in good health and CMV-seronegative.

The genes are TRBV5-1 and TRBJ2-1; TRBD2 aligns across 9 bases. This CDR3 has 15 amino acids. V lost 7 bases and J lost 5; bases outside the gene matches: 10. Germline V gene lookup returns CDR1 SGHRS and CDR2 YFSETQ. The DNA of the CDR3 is TGCGCCAGCGCCCATGGGGGCGGGAGGGACAATGAGCAGTTCTTC. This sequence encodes CASAHGGGRDNEQFF.

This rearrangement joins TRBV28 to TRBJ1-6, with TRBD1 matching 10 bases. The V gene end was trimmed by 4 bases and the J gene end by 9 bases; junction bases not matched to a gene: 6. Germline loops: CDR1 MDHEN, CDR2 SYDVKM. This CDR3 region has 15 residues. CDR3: CASSSPGQGFSPLHF. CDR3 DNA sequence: TGTGCCAGCAGTTCGCCGGGACAGGGGTTTTCACCCCTCCACTTT. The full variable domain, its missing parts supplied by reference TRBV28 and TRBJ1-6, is DVKVTQSSRYLVKRTGEKVFLECVQDMDHENMFWYRQDPGLGLRLIYFSYDVKMKEKGDIPEGYSVSREKKERFSLILESASTNQTSMYLCASSSPGQGFSPLHFGNGTRLTVT.

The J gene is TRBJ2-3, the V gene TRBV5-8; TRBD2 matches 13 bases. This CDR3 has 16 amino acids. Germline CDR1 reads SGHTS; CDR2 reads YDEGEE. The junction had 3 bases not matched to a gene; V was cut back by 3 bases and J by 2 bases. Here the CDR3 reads CASSSGLAGATDTQYF. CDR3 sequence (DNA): TGTGCCAGCAGCTCCGGACTAGCGGGGGCCACAGATACGCAGTATTTT.

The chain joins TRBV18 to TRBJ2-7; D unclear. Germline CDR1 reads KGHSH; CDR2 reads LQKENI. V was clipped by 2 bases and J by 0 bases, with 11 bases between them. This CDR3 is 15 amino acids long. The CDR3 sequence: CASSPSAASSYEQYF. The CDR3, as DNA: TGTGCCAGCTCACCATCGGCAGCGAGCTCCTACGAGCAGTACTTC.

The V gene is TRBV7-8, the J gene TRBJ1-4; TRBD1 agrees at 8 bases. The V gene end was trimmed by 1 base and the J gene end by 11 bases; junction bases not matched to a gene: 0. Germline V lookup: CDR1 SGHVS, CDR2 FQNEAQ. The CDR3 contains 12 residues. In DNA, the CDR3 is TGTGCCAGCAGCTTAGACAGGGGGAAACTGTTTTTT. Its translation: CASSLDRGKLFF.

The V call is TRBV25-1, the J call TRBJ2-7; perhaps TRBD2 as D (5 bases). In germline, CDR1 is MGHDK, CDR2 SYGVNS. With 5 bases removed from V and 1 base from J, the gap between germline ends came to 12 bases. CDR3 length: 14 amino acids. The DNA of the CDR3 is TGTGCCAGCAGTCGGTCAGGAGGTTCCTACGAGCAGTACTTC. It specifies CASSRSGGSYEQYF.

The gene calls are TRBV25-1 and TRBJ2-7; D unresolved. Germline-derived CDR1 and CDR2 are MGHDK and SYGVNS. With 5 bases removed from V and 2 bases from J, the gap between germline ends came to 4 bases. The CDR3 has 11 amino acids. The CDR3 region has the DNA TGTGCCAGCAGTTCCACCTACGAGCAGTACTTC. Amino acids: CASSSTYEQYF.

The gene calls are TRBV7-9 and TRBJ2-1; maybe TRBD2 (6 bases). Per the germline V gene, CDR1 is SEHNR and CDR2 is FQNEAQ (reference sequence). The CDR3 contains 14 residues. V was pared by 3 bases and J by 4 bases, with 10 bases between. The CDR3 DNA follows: TGTGCCAGCAGCTTGGTAGCGGATTACAATGAGCAGTTCTTC. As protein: CASSLVADYNEQFF.

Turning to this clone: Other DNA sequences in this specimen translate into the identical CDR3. The CDR3 nucleotides read TGCGCCAGCAGCTTGGAACAGGGGGGCCTCGGAACCCAGTACTTC. Translated, it gives CASSLEQGGLGTQYF. The chain couples TRBV5-1 to TRBJ2-5, with 8 nucleotides matching TRBD1. V was pared by 0 bases and J by 8 bases, with 9 bases of the junction left unmatched. This CDR3 comprises 15 residues. CDR1 is SGHRS and CDR2 is YFSETQ in the germline V gene.

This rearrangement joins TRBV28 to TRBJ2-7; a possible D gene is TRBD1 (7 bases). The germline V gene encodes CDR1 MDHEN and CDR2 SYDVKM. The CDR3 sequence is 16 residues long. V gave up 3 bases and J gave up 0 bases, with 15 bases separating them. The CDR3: CASSFGGTDLSYEQYF. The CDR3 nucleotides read TGTGCCAGCAGTTTTGGGGGGACAGACCTCTCCTACGAGCAGTACTTC. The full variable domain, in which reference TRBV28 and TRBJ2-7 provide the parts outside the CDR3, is DVKVTQSSRYLVKRTGEKVFLECVQDMDHENMFWYRQDPGLGLRLIYFSYDVKMKEKGDIPEGYSVSREKKERFSLILESASTNQTSMYLCASSFGGTDLSYEQYFGPGTRLTVT.

CDR3 protein: CASSPGQGARETQYF. For the CDR3, the DNA is TGTGCCAGCAGTCCTGGACAGGGGGCAAGAGAGACCCAGTACTTC. The chain recombines TRBV5-8 with TRBJ2-5; 11 bases line up with TRBD1. This CDR3 has 15 amino acids. Trimming removed 5 bases from V and 4 bases from J; junction bases left unmatched: 7. CDR1 and CDR2 (germline): SGHTS, YDEGEE.

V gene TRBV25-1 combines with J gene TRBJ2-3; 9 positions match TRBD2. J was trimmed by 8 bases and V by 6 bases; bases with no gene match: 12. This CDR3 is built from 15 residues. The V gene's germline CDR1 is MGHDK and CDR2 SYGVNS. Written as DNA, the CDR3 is TGTGCCAGCAGCGGACAGTGGGGTAGCGGGGGTACGCAGTATTTT. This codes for CASSGQWGSGGTQYF.

The CDR3 loop is CASSRLAGGPNEQFF. CDR3 DNA sequence: TGTGCCAGCAGCCGACTAGCGGGAGGTCCCAATGAGCAGTTCTTC. The genes are TRBV7-2 and TRBJ2-1, with 13 bases aligning to TRBD2. The length of the CDR3 is 15 residues. J was trimmed by 6 bases and V by 5 bases; bases with no gene match: 4. Per germline, CDR1 SGHTA and CDR2 FQGNSA.

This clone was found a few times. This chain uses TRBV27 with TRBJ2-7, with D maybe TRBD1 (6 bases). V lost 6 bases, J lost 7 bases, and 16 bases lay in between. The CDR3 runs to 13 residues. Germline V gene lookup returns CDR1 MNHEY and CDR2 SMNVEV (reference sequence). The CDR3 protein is CASRPGHTQEQYF. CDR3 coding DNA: TGTGCCAGCAGACCGGGACACACCCAGGAGCAGTACTTC.

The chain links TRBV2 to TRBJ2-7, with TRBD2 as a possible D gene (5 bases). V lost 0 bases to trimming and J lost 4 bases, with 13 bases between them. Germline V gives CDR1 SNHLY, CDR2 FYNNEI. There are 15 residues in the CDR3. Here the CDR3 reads CASSEARGVGYEQYF. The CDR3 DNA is TGTGCCAGCAGTGAAGCCCGGGGTGTAGGATACGAGCAGTACTTC. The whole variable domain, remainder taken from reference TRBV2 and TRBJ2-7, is EPEVTQTPSHQVTQMGQEVILRCVPISNHLYFYWYRQILGQKVEFLVSFYNNEISEKSEIFDDQFSVERPDGSNFTLKIRSTKLEDSAMYFCASSEARGVGYEQYFGPGTRLTVT.

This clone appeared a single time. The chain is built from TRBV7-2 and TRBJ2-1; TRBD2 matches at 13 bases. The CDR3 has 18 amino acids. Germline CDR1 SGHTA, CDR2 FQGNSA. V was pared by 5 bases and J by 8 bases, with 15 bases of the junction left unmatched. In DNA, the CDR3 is TGTGCCAGCAGCCCTCACTCACTAGCGGGAGGGCCGATGGATGAGCAGTTCTTC. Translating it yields CASSPHSLAGGPMDEQFF.

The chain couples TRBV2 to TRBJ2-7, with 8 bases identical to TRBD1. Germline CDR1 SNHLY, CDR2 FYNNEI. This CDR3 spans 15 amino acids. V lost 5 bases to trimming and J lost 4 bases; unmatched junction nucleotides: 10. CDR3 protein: CASSHRDRTRYEQYF. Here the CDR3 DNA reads TGTGCCAGCAGTCATCGGGACAGGACCCGTTACGAGCAGTACTTC.

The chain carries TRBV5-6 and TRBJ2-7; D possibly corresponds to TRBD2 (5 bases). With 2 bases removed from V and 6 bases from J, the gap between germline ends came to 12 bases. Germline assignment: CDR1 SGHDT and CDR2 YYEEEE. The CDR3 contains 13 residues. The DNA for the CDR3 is TGTGCCAGCAGCTTTTCGACTATTCCCGAGCAGTACTTC. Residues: CASSFSTIPEQYF.

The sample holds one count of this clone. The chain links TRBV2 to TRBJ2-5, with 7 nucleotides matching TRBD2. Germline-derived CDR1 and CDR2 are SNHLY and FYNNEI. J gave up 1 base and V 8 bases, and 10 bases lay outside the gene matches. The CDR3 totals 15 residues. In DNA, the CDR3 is TGTGCCAGCCGGGGGAGGGACCTATTCCAAGAGACCCAGTACTTC. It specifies CASRGRDLFQETQYF.

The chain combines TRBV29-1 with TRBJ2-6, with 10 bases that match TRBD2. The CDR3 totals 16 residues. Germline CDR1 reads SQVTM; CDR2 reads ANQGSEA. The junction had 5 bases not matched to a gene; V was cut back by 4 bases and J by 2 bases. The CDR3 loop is CSVGLAGRPGANVLTF. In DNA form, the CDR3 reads TGCAGCGTTGGACTAGCGGGCCGACCTGGGGCCAACGTCCTGACTTTC.

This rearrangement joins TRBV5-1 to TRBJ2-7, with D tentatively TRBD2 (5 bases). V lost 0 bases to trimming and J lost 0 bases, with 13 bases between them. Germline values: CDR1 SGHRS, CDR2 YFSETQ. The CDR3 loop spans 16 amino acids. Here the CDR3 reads CASSLAVEVLSYEQYF. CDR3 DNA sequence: TGCGCCAGCAGCTTGGCCGTGGAGGTCCTCTCCTACGAGCAGTACTTC.

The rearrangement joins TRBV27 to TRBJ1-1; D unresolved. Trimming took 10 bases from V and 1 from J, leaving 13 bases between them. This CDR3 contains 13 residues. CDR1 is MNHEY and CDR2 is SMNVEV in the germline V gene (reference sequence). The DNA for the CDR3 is TGTGCCACCGCTTTAGTAAGGAACACTGAAGCTTTCTTT. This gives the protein CATALVRNTEAFF.

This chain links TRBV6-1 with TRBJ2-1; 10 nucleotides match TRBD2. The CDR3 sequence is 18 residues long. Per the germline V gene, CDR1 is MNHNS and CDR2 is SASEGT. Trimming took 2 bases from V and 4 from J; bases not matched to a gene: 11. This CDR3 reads CASSETLGSGRGYNEQFF. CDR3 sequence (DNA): TGTGCCAGCAGTGAAACGCTGGGGAGCGGGAGGGGGTACAATGAGCAGTTCTTC.

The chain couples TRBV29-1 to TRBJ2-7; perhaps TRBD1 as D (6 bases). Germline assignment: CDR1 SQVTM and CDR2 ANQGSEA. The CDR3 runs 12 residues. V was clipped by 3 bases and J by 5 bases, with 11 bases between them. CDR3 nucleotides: TGCAGCGTTGAGGTACAGGGCCACGAGCAGTACTTC. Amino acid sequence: CSVEVQGHEQYF.